In its sample, the clone carrying this TCR beta chain was seen a few times. This specimen belongs to a study of patients and donors after allogeneic stem cell transplantation. TCRdb analysed the RT-PCR reads with MiXCR anew, one entry per CDR3 protein. Of roughly 200,000 distinct CDR3 sequences listed, 41% are singletons. Germline values: CDR1 MNHEY, CDR2 SVGEGT. V lost 6 bases and J lost 4, with 9 bases in between. CDR3 length equals 12 residues. This receptor was taken from a human donor who was either an allogeneic HSCT recipient or a stem cell or donor lymphocyte infusion donor (not recorded which). It is not recorded whose cells these are; they may come from a transplant donor. The chain recombines TRBV6-2 or TRBV6-3 with TRBJ1-1; D is uncertain. Sequencing used blood, either unsorted or a sorted T cell fraction (not recorded which). As DNA, the CDR3 is TGTGCCAGCAGGACGTGGAGCACTGAAGCTTTCTTT. This translates into CASRTWSTEAFF.